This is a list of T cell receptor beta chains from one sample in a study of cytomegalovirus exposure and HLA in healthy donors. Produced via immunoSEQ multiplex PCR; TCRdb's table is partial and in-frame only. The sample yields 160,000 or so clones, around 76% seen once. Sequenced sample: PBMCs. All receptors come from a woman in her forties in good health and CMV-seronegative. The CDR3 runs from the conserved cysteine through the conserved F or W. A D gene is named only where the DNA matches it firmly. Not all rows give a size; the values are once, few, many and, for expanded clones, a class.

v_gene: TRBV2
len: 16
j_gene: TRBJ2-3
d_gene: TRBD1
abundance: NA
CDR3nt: TGTGCCAGCAGTGATGGGACAGGGGCTAGCACAGATACGCAGTATTTT
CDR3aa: CASSDGTGASTDTQYF

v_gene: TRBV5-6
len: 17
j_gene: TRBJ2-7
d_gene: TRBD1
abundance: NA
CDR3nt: TGTGCCAGCAGCTTGGTGTTAAAGGGACAGGGGGCTCACGAGCAGTACTTC
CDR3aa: CASSLVLKGQGAHEQYF

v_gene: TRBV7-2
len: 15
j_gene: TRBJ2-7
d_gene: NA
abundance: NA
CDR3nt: TGTGCCAGCAGCTTTGTATCTAGCCTTACCTACGAGCAGTACTTC
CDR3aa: CASSFVSSLTYEQYF

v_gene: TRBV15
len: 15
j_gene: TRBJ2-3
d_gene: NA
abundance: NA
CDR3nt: TGTGCCACCAGCAGAGTTGGCTCCCCCACAGATACGCAGTATTTT
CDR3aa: CATSRVGSPTDTQYF

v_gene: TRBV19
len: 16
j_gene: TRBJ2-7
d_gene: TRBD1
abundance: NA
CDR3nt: TGTGCCAGTAGTATAGAGCAGGGGGATCGGACCGACGAGCAGTACTTC
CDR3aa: CASSIEQGDRTDEQYF

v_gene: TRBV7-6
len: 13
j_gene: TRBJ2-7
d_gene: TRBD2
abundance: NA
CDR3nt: TGTGCCAGCGCCGGGACTACCCTGGGCGAGCAGTACTTC
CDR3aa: CASAGTTLGEQYF

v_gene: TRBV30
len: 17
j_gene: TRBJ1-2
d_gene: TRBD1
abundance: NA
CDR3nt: TGTGCCTGGAGTTCCCCGGGACAGGGTGAGGAATCGAATGGCTACACCTTC
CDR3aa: CAWSSPGQGEESNGYTF

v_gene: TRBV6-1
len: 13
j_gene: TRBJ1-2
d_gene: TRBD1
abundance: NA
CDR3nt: TGTGCCGGACAGGGACGTTTAAACTATGGCTACACCTTC
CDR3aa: CAGQGRLNYGYTF

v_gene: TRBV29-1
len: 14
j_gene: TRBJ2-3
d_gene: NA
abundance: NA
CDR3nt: TGCAGCGTTCTTCGTAATCGGGACTCCGATACGCAGTATTTT
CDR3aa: CSVLRNRDSDTQYF

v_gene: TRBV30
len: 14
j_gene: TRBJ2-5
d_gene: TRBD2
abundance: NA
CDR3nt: TGTGCCTGGTCTAGCGGGTCGGTTCAAGAGACCCAGTACTTC
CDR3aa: CAWSSGSVQETQYF

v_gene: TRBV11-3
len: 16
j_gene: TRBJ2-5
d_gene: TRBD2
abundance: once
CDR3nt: TGTGCCAGCAGCTTAGGCCTCACTAGCGGACAAGAGACCCAGTACTTC
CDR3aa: CASSLGLTSGQETQYF

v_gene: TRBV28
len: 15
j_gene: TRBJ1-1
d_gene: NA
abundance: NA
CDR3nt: TGTGCCAGCAGCCTCGAGCCCCATCTTAGCACTGAAGCTTTCTTT
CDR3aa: CASSLEPHLSTEAFF

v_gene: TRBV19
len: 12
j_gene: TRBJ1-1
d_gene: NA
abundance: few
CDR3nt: TGTGCCAGCAACCGGCAGGGGACTGAAGCTTTCTTT
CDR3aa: CASNRQGTEAFF

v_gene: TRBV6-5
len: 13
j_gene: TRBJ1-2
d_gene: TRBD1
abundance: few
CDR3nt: TGTGCCAGCAGTAACGGACAGGGCGGTGGCTACACCTTC
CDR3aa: CASSNGQGGGYTF

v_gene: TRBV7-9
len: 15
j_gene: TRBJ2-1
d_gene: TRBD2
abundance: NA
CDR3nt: TGTGCCAGCAGCTTCAGGCTAGCGGGAGTAGATGAGCAGTTCTTC
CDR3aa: CASSFRLAGVDEQFF

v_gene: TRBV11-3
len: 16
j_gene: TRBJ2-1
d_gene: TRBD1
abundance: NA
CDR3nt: TGTGCCAGCAGCTTAGAAGACAGGGCAGGACTCAATGAGCAGTTCTTC
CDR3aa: CASSLEDRAGLNEQFF

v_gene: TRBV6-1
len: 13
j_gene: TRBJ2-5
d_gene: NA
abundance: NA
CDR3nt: TGTGCCAGCAGCTTAGGACTAAAAGAGACCCAGTACTTC
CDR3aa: CASSLGLKETQYF

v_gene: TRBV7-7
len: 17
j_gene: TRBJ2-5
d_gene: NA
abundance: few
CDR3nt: TGTGCTAGCAGCTTAGCGCCCGGGTCGGGTGCCGCAGAGACCCAGTACTTC
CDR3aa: CASSLAPGSGAAETQYF

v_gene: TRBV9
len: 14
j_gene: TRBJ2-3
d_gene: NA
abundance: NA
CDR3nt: TGTGCCAGCAGCGGTGGACTTTTCACAGATACGCAGTATTTT
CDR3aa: CASSGGLFTDTQYF

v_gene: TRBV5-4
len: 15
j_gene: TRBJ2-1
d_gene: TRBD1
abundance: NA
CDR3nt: TGTGCCAGCAGGATCCTCGGGACAGGGGCCAATGAGCAGTTCTTC
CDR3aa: CASRILGTGANEQFF

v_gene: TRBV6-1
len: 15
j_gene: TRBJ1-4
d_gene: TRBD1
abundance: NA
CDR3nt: TGTGCCAGCAGTGCTATTCAGGGGGCCTGGGAAAAACTGTTTTTT
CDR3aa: CASSAIQGAWEKLFF

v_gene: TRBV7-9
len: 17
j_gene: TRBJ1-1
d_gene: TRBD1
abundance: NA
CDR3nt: TGTGCCAGCAGCTTAGGGACAGGGGCCGGGGTGCACACTGAAGCTTTCTTT
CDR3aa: CASSLGTGAGVHTEAFF